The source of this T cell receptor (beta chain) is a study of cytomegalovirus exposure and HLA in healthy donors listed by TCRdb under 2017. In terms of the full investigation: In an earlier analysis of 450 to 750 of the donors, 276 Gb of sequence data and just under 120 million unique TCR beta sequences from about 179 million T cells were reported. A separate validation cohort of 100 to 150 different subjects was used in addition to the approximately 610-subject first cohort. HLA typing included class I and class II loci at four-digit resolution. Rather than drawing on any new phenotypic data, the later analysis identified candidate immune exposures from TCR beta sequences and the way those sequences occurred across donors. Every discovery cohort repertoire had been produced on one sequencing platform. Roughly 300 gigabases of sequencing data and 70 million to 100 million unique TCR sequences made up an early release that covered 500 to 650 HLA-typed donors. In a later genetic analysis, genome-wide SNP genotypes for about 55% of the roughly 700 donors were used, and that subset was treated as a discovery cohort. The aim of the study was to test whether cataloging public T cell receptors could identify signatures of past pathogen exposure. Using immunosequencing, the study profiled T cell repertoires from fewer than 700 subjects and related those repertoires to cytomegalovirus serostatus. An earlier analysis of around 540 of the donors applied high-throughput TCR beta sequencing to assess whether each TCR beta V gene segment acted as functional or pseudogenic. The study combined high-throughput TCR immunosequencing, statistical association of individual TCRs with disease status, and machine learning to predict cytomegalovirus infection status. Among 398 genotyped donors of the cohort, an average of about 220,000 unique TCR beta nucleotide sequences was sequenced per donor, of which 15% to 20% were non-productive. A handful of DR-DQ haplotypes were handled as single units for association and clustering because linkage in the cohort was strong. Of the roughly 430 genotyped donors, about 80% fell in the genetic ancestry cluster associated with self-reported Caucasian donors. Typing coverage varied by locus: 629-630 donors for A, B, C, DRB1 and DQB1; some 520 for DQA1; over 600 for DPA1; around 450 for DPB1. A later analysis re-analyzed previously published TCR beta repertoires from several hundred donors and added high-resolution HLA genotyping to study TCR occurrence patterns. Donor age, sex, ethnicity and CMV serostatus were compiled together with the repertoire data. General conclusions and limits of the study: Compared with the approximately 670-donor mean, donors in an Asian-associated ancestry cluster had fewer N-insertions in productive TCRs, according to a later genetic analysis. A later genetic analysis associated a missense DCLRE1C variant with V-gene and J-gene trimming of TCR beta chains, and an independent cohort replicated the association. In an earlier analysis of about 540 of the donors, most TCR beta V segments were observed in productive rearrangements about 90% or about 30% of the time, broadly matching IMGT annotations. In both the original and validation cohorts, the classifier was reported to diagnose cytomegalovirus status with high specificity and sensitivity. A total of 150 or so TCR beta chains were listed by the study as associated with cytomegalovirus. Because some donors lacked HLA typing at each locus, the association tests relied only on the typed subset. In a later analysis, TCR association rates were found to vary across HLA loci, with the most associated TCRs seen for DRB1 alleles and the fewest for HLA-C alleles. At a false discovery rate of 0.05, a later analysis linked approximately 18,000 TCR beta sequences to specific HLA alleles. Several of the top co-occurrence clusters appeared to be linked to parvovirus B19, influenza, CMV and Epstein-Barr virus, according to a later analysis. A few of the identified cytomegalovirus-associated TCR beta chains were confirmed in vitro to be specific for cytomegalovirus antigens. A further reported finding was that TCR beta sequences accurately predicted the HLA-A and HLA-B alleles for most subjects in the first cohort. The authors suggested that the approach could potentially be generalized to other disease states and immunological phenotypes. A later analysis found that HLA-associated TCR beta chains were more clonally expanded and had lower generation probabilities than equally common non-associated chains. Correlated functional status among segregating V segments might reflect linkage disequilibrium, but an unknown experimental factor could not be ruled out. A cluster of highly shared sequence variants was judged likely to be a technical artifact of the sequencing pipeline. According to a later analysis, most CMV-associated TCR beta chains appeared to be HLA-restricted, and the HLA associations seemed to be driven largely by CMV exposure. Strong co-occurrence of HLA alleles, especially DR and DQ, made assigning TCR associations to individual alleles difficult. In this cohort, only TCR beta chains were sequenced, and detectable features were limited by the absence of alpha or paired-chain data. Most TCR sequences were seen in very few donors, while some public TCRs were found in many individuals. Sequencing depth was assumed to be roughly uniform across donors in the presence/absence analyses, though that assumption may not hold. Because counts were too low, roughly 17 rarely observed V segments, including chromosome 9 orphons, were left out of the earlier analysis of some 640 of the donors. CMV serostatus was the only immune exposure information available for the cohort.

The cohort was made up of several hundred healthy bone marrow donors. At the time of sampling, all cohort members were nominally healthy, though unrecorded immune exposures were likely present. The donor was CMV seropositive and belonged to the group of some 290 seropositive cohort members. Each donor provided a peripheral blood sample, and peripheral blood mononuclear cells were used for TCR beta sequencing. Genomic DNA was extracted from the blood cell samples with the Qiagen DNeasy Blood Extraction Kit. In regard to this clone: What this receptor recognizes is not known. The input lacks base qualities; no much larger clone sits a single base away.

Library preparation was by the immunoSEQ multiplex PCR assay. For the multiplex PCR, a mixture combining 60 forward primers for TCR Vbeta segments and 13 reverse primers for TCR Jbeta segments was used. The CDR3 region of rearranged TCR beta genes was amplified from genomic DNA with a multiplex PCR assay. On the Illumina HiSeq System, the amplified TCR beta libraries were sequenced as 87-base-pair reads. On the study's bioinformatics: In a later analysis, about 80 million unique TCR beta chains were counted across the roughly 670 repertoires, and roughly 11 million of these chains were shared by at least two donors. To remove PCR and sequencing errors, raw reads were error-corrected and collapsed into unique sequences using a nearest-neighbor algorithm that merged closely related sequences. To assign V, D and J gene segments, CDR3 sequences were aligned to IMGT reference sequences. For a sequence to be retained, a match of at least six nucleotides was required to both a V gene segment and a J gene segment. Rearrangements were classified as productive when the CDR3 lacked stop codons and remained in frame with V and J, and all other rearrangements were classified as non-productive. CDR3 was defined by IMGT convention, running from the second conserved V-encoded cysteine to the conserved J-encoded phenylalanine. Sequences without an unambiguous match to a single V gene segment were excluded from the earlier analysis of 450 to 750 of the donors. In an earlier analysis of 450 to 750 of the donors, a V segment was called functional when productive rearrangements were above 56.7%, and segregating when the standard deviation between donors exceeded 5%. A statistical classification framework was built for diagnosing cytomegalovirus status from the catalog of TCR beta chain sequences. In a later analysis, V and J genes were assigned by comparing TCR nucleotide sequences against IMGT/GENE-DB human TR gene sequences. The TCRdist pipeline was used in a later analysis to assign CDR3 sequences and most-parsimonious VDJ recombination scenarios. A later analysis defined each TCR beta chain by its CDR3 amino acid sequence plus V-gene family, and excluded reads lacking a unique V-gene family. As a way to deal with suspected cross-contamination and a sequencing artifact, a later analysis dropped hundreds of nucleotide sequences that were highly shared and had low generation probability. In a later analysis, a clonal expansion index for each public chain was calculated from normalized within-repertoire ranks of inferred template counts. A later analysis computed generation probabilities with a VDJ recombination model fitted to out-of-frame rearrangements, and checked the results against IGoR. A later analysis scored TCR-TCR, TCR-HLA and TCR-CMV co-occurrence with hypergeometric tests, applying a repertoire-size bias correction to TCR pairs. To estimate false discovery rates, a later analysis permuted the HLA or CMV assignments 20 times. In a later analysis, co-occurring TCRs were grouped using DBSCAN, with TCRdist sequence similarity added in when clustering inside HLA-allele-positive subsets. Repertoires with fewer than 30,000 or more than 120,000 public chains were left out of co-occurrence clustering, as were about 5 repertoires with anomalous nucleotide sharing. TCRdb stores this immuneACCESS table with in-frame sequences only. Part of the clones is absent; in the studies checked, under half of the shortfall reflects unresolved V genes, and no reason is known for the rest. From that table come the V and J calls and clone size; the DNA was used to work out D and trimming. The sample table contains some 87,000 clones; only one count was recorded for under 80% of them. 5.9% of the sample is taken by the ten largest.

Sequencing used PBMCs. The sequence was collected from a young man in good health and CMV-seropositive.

The DNA sequence follows: TGTGCCAGCAGTTATCGGGCTAGCGGGGGTCAAGAGACCCAGTACTTC. Its translation reads: CASSYRASGGQETQYF. The receptor chain draws on TRBV6-5 and TRBJ2-5; TRBD2 aligns with 10 central bases. CDR1 and CDR2, per the germline V gene, are MNHEY and SVGAGI. For this chain, trimming is 3 bases at the V end and 2 bases at the J end, and the number of junction bases without a gene match is 6. From cysteine to phenylalanine, the CDR3 is 16 amino acids long. Only the CDR3 DNA is retained, 48 bases long and in frame from the first base.